This TCR beta chain was identified in a study of blood T cell repertoires in COVID-19. Across the study: The cDNA or gDNA used as material had been derived from T cells, B-cell-depleted T cells, or PBMCs.

V lost 4 bases, J lost 0 bases, and 7 bases lay in between. Per germline, CDR1 GTSNPN and CDR2 SVGIG (reference sequence). The CDR3 consists of 13 residues. The repertoire was sequenced with immunoSEQ multiplex PCR; TCRdb's copy has only in-frame clones and lacks some. The sample consists of roughly 250,000 clones, about 85% of them appearing once. The clonotype comes from a man aged 35 to 55 with acute or convalescent COVID-19. The sequenced material came from peripheral blood. The rearrangement joins TRBV30 to TRBJ1-3, with no clear D. CDR3 residues: CAWTRNSGNTIYF. CDR3 nucleotides: TGTGCCTGGACCAGGAACTCTGGAAACACCATATATTTT.